Listed below are T cell receptor beta chains from one sample, sequenced in a study of cytomegalovirus exposure and HLA in healthy donors. The protocol was immunoSEQ multiplex PCR, while the TCRdb copy is restricted to in-frame clones and leaves out a portion. The table includes more than 150,000 clones, roughly 80% detected once. The specimen was PBMCs. These TCRs come from a man between 40 and 49 years old in good health and CMV-seropositive. CDR3s include the opening cysteine and the closing phenylalanine or tryptophan. The D gene is left open where the match is weak. Clone size appears in some rows only: once, few, many, or a class for an expanded clone.

clone size	D gene	V gene	J gene	CDR3 protein	CDR3 DNA
NA	TRBD2	TRBV5-1	TRBJ2-5	CASSPSGGYQETQYF	TGCGCCAGCAGTCCTAGCGGGGGGTACCAAGAGACCCAGTACTTC
NA	NA	TRBV7-3	TRBJ2-1	CASSPGGLRAYNEQFF	TGTGCCAGCAGCCCCGGGGGGCTTAGGGCCTACAATGAGCAGTTCTTC
NA	TRBD1	TRBV19	TRBJ2-7	CASSPDRVMEQYF	TGTGCCAGTAGTCCAGACAGGGTGATGGAGCAGTACTTC
few	NA	TRBV19	TRBJ2-5	CASSATRQETQYF	TGTGCCAGTAGTGCGACTAGACAAGAGACCCAGTACTTC
NA	NA	TRBV2	TRBJ1-2	CASSEEGGGYTF	TGTGCCAGCAGTGAAGAGGGAGGTGGCTACACCTTC
few	TRBD2	TRBV5-1	TRBJ2-7	CASRSGAAYEQYF	TGCGCCAGCAGGAGCGGGGCGGCGTACGAGCAGTACTTC
NA	TRBD1	TRBV27	TRBJ1-4	CASSFLTGVGNEKLFF	TGTGCCAGCAGTTTCCTAACAGGGGTAGGGAATGAAAAACTGTTTTTT
NA	NA	TRBV7-2	TRBJ2-5	CASSPMRETQYF	TGTGCCAGCAGCCCTATGAGGGAGACCCAGTACTTC
NA	TRBD2	TRBV27	TRBJ2-1	CASRSGGQGNEQFF	TGTGCCAGCAGGTCGGGGGGGCAGGGCAATGAGCAGTTCTTC
NA	NA	TRBV5-4	TRBJ1-2	CASSPKRGTWGSYTF	TGTGCCAGCAGCCCGAAGAGGGGGACCTGGGGAAGCTACACCTTC
NA	TRBD1	TRBV19	TRBJ1-5	CASSIKGALGDQPQHF	TGTGCCAGTAGTATTAAGGGGGCCCTCGGCGATCAGCCCCAGCATTTT
NA	NA	TRBV11-2	TRBJ1-2	CASSLEDSYGYTF	TGTGCCAGCAGCTTAGAGGACAGCTATGGCTACACCTTC
NA	NA	TRBV15	TRBJ1-5	CATSRDSSNQPQHF	TGTGCCACCAGCAGAGACAGTAGCAATCAGCCCCAGCATTTT
NA	TRBD1	TRBV11-2	TRBJ1-1	CASSSDRTTGGSTEAFF	TGTGCCAGCAGCTCCGACCGAACGACAGGGGGTAGCACTGAAGCTTTCTTT
NA	NA	TRBV7-3	TRBJ2-3	CASSPGRGSTDTQYF	TGTGCCAGCAGCCCAGGGCGGGGTAGCACAGATACGCAGTATTTT
NA	NA	TRBV7-9	TRBJ2-7	CASSLEAGAWGQYF	TGTGCCAGCAGCTTAGAAGCAGGGGCCTGGGGGCAGTACTTC
NA	TRBD1	TRBV5-8	TRBJ2-5	CASSLGQGGEETQYF	TGTGCCAGCAGCTTGGGACAGGGTGGGGAAGAGACCCAGTACTTC
NA	NA	TRBV5-4	TRBJ2-7	CASSLGVGTHYEQYF	TGTGCCAGCAGCTTGGGAGTAGGCACCCACTACGAGCAGTACTTC
NA	NA	TRBV5-4	TRBJ1-5	CASSLGTSQPQHF	TGTGCCAGCAGCTTGGGAACGAGTCAGCCCCAGCATTTT
once	TRBD1	TRBV6-1	TRBJ1-1	CATHWEDRAVEAFF	TGTGCCACCCACTGGGAGGACAGGGCAGTTGAAGCTTTCTTT
NA	NA	TRBV14	TRBJ1-3	CASSRRRDTYGNTIYF	TGTGCCAGCAGCCGACGACGGGACACCTATGGGAACACCATATATTTT
NA	NA	TRBV10-3	TRBJ2-1	CAIKQEGIVSYNEQFF	TGTGCCATCAAGCAAGAGGGCATAGTCTCCTACAATGAGCAGTTCTTC
NA	NA	TRBV28	TRBJ2-2	CASSFQGRNGELFF	TGTGCCAGCAGTTTCCAGGGTAGGAACGGGGAGCTGTTTTTT
NA	TRBD2	TRBV19	TRBJ2-1	CASSGGAPYNEQFF	TGTGCCAGTAGCGGGGGGGCCCCCTACAATGAGCAGTTCTTC
NA	NA	TRBV25-1	TRBJ1-2	CASSTGPRGYTF	TGTGCCAGCAGCACAGGCCCGCGGGGCTACACCTTC
once	TRBD1	TRBV7-2	TRBJ1-1	CASSFRTGDTEAFF	TGTGCCAGCAGCTTCCGAACAGGGGACACTGAAGCTTTCTTT
NA	NA	TRBV5-1	TRBJ1-1	CASSVSQGRNTEAFF	TGCGCCAGCAGCGTATCTCAGGGGAGGAACACTGAAGCTTTCTTT
once	NA	TRBV4-3	TRBJ1-6	CASSQGGLGRSPLHF	TGCGCCAGCAGCCAAGGTGGGCTTGGCCGTTCACCCCTCCACTTT
NA	NA	TRBV29-1	TRBJ2-3	CSPTVASGTDTQYF	TGCAGCCCTACGGTAGCTAGCGGCACAGATACGCAGTATTTT
NA	TRBD2	TRBV27	TRBJ2-6	CASSYGTSGGAWANVLTF	TGTGCCAGCAGTTACGGGACTAGCGGGGGGGCATGGGCCAACGTCCTGACTTTC
NA	NA	TRBV30	TRBJ1-5	CAWSRQDNQPQHF	TGTGCCTGGAGTAGACAGGACAATCAGCCCCAGCATTTT
NA	TRBD2	TRBV2	TRBJ2-1	CASSVLAVAEQFF	TGTGCCAGCAGTGTCCTAGCGGTGGCTGAGCAGTTCTTC
few	TRBD1	TRBV7-3	TRBJ2-3	CASSLNTRGSTDTQYF	TGTGCCAGCAGCTTAAATACCAGGGGGAGCACAGATACGCAGTATTTT
NA	NA	TRBV6-5	TRBJ2-7	CASSPPVYEQYF	TGTGCCAGCAGCCCCCCAGTCTACGAGCAGTACTTC
NA	NA	TRBV4-3	TRBJ1-2	CASSQDPTVYGYTF	TGCGCCAGCAGCCAAGATCCGACAGTTTATGGCTACACCTTC
NA	NA	TRBV6-4	TRBJ2-1	CASREDPGSGSYNEQFF	TGTGCCAGCAGAGAGGACCCCGGGAGCGGCTCCTACAATGAGCAGTTCTTC
NA	TRBD1	TRBV28	TRBJ1-1	CMTGGQGLGEAFF	TGTATGACAGGGGGGCAGGGCCTAGGAGAAGCTTTCTTT
few	NA	TRBV9	TRBJ1-1	CASSVHPESTEAFF	TGTGCCAGCAGCGTACATCCGGAGTCCACTGAAGCTTTCTTT
NA	NA	TRBV5-1	TRBJ1-4	CASRGAITTNEKLFF	TGCGCCAGCAGGGGAGCCATAACAACTAATGAAAAACTGTTTTTT
NA	NA	TRBV20-1	TRBJ2-7	CSAAGTYEQYF	TGCAGTGCTGCCGGGACCTACGAGCAGTACTTC
NA	NA	TRBV7-9	TRBJ2-1	CASSYSRSSYNEQFF	TGTGCCAGCAGCTATTCTAGGTCCTCCTACAATGAGCAGTTCTTC
few	NA	TRBV7-2	TRBJ1-5	CASSLVPGISNQPQHF	TGTGCCAGCAGCTTAGTTCCAGGGATTAGCAATCAGCCCCAGCATTTT